Sequencing of this T cell receptor (beta chain) was carried out in a study of blood T cell repertoires in COVID-19. Across the study: PBMCs, B-cell-depleted T cells, or T cells provided the cDNA or gDNA that made up the material.

This clone was detected a few times. Trimming shortened V by 7 bases and J by 13 bases, and 13 bases separated the two germline ends. The CDR3 totals 11 residues. From germline, CDR1 is SEHNR and CDR2 FQNEAQ (reference sequence). In the authors' methods: Amplification from reference gene primers served as the basis for estimated nucleated cell counts. This table comes from immunoSEQ multiplex PCR, and its TCRdb copy is limited to in-frame clones, with some not included. The V and J calls and the clone size are those of that table, but D and trimming were determined from the DNA. The table shows roughly 54,000 clones, with 86% occurring only once.

This sequence was found in a human donor in a cohort sampled during active COVID-19. V usage is TRBV7-9 and J usage is TRBJ1-4, with D perhaps TRBD1 (5 bases). Material: peripheral blood. The CDR3 reads CASTSWGGLFF. The CDR3 DNA reads TGTGCCAGCACCTCGTGGGGGGGACTGTTTTTT.